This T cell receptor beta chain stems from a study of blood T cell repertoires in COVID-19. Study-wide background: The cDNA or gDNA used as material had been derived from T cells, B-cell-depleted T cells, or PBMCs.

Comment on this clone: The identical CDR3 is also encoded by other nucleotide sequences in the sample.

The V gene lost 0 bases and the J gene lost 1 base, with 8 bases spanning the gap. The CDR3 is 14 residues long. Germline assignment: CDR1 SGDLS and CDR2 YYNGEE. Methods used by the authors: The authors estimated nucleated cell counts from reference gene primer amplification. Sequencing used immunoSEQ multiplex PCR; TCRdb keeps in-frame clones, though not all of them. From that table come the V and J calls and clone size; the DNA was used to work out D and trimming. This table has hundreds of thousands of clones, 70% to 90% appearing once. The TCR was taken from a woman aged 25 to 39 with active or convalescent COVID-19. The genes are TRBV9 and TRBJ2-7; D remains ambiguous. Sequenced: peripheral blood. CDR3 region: CASSVVPSSYEQYF. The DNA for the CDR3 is TGTGCCAGCAGCGTAGTACCGAGTTCCTACGAGCAGTACTTC.